This T cell receptor beta chain was recorded in a study of cytomegalovirus exposure and HLA in healthy donors. Primers included in the PCR were 60 Vbeta and 13 Jbeta primers. Sequencing was performed with immunoSEQ multiplex PCR; in TCRdb, only in-frame clones are kept and a portion is missing. This sample has roughly 190,000 clones, with 75% to 85% found just once. The CDR3 runs to 17 residues. The germline V gene encodes CDR1 SGHVS and CDR2 FQNEAQ. This clone was recorded once. A junction end diverges from the germline sequence, so it may reflect a read error. Sequencing was carried out using PBMCs. The sequence was obtained from a girl between 10 and 17 years old in good health and CMV-seropositive. The V and J genes are TRBV7-8 and TRBJ2-1; 12 positions match TRBD2. The DNA of the CDR3 is TGTGCCAGCAGCTTAAGGTCTAGCGGGGGGGCCTATAATGGGCAGTTCTTC. Translating it yields CASSLRSSGGAYNGQFF.